This paragraph reports one T cell receptor (beta chain). Its antigen is not identified. Data came from immunoSEQ multiplex PCR; TCRdb stores just in-frame clones and leaves some out. The sample gives about 200,000 clones, around 94% of which show up once; about 1.5% is in the top ten. J lost 13 bases, V lost 0 bases, and 9 bases had no gene match. The germline CDR1 and CDR2 sequences are SGHVS and FQNEAQ. The CDR3 runs 15 residues. The data were taken from a study of T cell responses to AZD1222 COVID-19 vaccine. The study, taken as a whole, reports: Spike-specific TCR breadth rose after two AZD1222 doses, and depth rose as well. Spike was spanned by vaccine-associated CD4 TCRs, which were dominant at 160-218 and 743-854. Females outnumbered males among donors, who were mostly white British; clonal diversity was possibly underestimated. Seropositive status at baseline applied to only a handful of AZD1222 recipients.

The rearrangement links TRBV7-8 to TRBJ1-6; 7 bases agree with TRBD1. Sample: peripheral blood, taken 28 days after the second dose of the MenACWY control vaccine. The sequence was obtained from an adult who received the MenACWY meningococcal vaccine as a control. CDR3 nucleotides: TGTGCCAGCAGCTTAGCGCGTCAGGGGACAGCGCCCCTCCACTTT. Translating it yields CASSLARQGTAPLHF.